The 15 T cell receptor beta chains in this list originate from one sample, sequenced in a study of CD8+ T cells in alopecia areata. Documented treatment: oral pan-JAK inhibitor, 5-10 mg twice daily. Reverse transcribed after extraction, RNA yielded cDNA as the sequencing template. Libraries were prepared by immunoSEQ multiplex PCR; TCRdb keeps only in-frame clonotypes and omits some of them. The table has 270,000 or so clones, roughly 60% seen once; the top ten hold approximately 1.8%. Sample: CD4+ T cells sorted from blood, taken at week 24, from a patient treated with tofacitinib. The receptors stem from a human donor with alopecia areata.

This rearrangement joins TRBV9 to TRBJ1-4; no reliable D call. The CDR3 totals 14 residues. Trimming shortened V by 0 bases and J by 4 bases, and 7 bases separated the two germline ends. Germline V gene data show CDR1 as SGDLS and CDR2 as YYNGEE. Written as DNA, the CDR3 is TGTGCCAGCAGCGTAGCGCCCAGTAATGAAAAACTGTTTTTT. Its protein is CASSVAPSNEKLFF.

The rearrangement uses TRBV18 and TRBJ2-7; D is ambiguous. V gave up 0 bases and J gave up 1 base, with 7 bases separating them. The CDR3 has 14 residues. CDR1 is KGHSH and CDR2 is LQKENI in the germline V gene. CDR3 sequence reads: CASSPPVRSYEQYF. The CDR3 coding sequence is TGTGCCAGCTCACCACCGGTTAGGTCCTACGAGCAGTACTTC.

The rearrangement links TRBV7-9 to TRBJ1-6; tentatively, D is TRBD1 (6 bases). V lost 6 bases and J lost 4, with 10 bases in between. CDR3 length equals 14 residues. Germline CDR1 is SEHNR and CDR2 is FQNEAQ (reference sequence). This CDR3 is CASSRTGYNSPLHF. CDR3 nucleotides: TGTGCCAGCAGTCGCACAGGGTATAATTCACCCCTCCACTTT. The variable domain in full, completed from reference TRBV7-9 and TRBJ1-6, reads DTGVSQNPRHKITKRGQNVTFRCDPISEHNRLYWYRQTLGQGPEFLTYFQNEAQLEKSRLLSDRFSAERPKGSFSTLEIQRTEQGDSAMYLCASSRTGYNSPLHFGNGTRLTVT.

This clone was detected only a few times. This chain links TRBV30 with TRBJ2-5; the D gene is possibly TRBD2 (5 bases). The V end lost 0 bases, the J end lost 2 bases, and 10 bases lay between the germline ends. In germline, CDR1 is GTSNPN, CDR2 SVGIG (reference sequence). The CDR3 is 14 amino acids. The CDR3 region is CAWSVHRTQETQYF. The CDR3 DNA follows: TGTGCCTGGAGTGTACATAGGACTCAAGAGACCCAGTACTTC.

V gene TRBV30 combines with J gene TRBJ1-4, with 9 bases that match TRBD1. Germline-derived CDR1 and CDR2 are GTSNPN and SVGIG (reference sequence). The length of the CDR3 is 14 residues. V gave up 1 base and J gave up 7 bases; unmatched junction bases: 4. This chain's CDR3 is CAWSGDRDLEKLFF. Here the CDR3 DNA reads TGTGCCTGGAGTGGGGACAGGGATCTTGAAAAACTGTTTTTT. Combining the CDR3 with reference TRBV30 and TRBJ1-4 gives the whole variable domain SQTIHQWPATLVQPVGSPLSLECTVEGTSNPNLYWYRQAAGRGLQLLFYSVGIGQISSEVPQNLSASRPQDRQFILSSKKLLLSDSGFYLCAWSGDRDLEKLFFGSGTQLSVL.

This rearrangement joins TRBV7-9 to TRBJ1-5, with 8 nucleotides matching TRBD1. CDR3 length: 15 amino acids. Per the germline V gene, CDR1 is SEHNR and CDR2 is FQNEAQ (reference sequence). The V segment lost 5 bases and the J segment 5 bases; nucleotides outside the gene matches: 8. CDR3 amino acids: CASSGQGGRDQPQHF. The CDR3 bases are TGTGCCAGCAGCGGACAGGGCGGAAGGGATCAGCCCCAGCATTTT.

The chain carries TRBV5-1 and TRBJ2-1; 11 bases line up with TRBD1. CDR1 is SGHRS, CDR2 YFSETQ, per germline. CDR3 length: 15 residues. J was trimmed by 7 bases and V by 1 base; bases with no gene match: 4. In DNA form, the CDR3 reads TGCGCCAGCAGCTTGCGGGACAGGGGGGTTAATGAGCAGTTCTTC. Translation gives CASSLRDRGVNEQFF.

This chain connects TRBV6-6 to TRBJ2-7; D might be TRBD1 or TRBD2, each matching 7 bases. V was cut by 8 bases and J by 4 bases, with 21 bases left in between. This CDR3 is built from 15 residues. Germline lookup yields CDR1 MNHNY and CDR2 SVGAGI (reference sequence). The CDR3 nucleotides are TGTGCCAGCGCAGCCGCCAGGGGGGGAACTTACGAGCAGTACTTC. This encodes CASAAARGGTYEQYF.

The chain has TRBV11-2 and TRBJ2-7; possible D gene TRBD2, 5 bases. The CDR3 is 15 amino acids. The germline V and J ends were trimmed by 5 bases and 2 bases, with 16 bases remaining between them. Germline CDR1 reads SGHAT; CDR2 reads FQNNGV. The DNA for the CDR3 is TGTGCCAGCAGCACGGGGAGCGGTTGGACCTACGAGCAGTACTTC. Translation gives CASSTGSGWTYEQYF.

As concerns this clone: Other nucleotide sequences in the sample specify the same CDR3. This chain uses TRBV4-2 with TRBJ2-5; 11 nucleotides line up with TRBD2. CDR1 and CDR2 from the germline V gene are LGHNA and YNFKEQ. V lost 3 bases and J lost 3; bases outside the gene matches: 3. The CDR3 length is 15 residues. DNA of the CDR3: TGTGCCAGCAGCCAGGGTAGCGGGGGGGAAGAGACCCAGTACTTC. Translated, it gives CASSQGSGGEETQYF.

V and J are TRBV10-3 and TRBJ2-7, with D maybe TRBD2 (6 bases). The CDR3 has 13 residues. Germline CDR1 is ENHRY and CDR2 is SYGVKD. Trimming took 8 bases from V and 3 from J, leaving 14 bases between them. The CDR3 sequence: CAIQGGGVYEQYF. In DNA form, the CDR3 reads TGTGCCATCCAGGGAGGAGGGGTCTACGAGCAGTACTTC.

CDR3 in amino acids: CASVNGGAGTPLHF. In nucleotides, the CDR3 is TGTGCCAGCGTTAATGGGGGCGCAGGGACACCCCTCCACTTT. J is TRBJ1-6 and V is TRBV6-1; D is perhaps TRBD1 (6 bases). Germline V gene data show CDR1 as MNHNS and CDR2 as SASEGT. V dropped 8 bases and J dropped 11 bases, with 19 bases sitting between them. The CDR3 extends over 14 amino acids.

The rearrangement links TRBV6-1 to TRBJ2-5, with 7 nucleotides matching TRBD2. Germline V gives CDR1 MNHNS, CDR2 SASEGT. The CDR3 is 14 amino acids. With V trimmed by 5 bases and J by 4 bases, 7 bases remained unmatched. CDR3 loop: CASSRVGGGETQYF. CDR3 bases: TGTGCCAGCAGTCGTGTGGGGGGGGGAGAGACCCAGTACTTC.

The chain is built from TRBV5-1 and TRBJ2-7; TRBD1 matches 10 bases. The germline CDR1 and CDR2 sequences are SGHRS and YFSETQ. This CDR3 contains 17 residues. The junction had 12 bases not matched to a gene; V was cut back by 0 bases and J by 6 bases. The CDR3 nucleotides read TGCGCCAGCAGCTTGGCGTCTGGGACAGGGGTATTCGGCGAGCAGTACTTC. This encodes CASSLASGTGVFGEQYF. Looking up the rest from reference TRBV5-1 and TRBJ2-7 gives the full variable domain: KAGVTQTPRYLIKTRGQQVTLSCSPISGHRSVSWYQQTPGQGLQFLFEYFSETQRNKGNFPGRFSGRQFSNSRSEMNVSTLELGDSALYLCASSLASGTGVFGEQYFGPGTRLTVT.

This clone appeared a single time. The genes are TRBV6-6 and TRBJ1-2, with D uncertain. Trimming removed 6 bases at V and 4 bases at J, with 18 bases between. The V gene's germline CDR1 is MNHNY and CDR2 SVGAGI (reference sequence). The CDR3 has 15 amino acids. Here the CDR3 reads CASSSPSTRIYGYTF. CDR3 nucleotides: TGTGCCAGCAGCAGCCCCTCGACCCGAATCTATGGCTACACCTTC.